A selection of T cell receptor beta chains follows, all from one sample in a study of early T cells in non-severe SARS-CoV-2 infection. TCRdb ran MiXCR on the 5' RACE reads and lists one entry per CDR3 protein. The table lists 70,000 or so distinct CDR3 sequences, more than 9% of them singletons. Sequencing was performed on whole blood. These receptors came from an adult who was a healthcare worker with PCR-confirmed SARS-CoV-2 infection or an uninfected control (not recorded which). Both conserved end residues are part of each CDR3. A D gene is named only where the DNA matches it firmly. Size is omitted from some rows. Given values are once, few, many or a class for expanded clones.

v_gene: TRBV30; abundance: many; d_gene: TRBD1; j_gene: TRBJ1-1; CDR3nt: TGTGCCCATGTGGGGGGCAGGGGGCTTCCCAACACTGAAGCTTTCTTT; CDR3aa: CAHVGGRGLPNTEAFF
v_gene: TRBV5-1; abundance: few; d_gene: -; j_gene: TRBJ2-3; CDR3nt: TGCGCCAGCAGCTTCGAAGGACAGACGGGAGATACGCAGTATTTT; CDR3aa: CASSFEGQTGDTQYF
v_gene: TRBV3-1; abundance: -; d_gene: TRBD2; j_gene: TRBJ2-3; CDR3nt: TGTGCCAGCAGCAGTAGGACTAGCGGGACCACAGATACGCAGTATTTT; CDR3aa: CASSSRTSGTTDTQYF
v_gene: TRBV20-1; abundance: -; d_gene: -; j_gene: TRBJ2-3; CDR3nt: TGCAGTGCTAGTGTCCGGGACGCTAGCACAGATACGCAGTATTTT; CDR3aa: CSASVRDASTDTQYF
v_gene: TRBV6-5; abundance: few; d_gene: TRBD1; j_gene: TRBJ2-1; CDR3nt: TGTGCCAGCACTAGGAAACCGGGACAGGGTAATGAGCAGTTCTTC; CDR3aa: CASTRKPGQGNEQFF
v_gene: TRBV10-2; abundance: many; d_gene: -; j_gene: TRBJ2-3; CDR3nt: TGCGCCAGCAAATCCCGCGAGAGGTTGACAGATACGCAGTATTTT; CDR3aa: CASKSRERLTDTQYF
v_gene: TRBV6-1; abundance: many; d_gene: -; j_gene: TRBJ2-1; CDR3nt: TGTGCCAGCAGTGAAGCCCCGGTCGGCGGGGAGCAGTTCTTC; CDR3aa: CASSEAPVGGEQFF
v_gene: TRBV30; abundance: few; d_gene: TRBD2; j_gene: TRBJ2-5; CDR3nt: TGTGCCTGGAGTGGGACTAGCGGGACACAAGAGACCCAGTACTTC; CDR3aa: CAWSGTSGTQETQYF
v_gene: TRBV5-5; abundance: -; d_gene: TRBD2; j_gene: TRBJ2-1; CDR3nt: TGTGCCAGCAGCAATAGACTAGCGGGGGAAAGCTCCTACAATGAGCAGTTCTTC; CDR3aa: CASSNRLAGESSYNEQFF
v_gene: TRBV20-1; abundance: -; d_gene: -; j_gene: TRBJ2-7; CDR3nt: TGCAGTGCCAAACTGGGGGGCCACGAGCAGTACTTC; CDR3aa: CSAKLGGHEQYF
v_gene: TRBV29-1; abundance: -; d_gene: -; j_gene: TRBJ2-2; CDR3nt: TGCAGCGTTGGGGGGTTTGGAGTCGGCACCGGGGAGCTGTTTTTT; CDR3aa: CSVGGFGVGTGELFF
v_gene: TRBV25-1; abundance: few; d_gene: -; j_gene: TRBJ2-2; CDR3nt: TGTGCCAGCAGTGTCGGCAGGACCTCCGGGGAGCTGTTTTTT; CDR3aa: CASSVGRTSGELFF
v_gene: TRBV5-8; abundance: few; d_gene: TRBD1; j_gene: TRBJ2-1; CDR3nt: TGTGCCAGCAGTCAGATTCTAACAGGGGGCCATGAGCAGTTCTTC; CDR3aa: CASSQILTGGHEQFF
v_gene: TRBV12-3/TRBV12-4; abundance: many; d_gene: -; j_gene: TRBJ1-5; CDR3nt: TGTGCCAGCAGTTTCCCCGGGCCAAAGCGCTTT; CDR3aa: CASSFPGPKRF
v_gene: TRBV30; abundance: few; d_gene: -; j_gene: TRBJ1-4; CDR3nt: TGTGCCTCAAATCCCGGGCGGGATAATGAAAAACTGTTTTTT; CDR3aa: CASNPGRDNEKLFF
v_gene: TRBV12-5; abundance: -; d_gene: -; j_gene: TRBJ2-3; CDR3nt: TGTGCTAGTGGCACGAGGAAGAATACGCAGTATTTT; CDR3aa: CASGTRKNTQYF
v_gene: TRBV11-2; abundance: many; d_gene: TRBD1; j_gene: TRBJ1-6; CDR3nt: TGTGCCAGCAGCCCGCCCGGGACAGGGGTCTCACCCCTCCACTTT; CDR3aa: CASSPPGTGVSPLHF
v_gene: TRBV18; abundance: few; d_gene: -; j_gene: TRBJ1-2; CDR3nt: TGTGCCAGCTCACCACCGGTTTCTGGCTCCCCCATCTATGGCTACACCTTC; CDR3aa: CASSPPVSGSPIYGYTF
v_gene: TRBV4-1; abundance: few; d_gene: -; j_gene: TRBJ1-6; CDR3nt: TGCGCCAGCAGCCAAGAACCAAGTTCACCCCTCCACTTT; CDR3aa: CASSQEPSSPLHF
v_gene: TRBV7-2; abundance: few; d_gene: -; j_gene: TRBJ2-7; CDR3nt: TGTGCCAGCAGCTCCCGGGACTCTCCCTACGAGCAGTACTTC; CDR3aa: CASSSRDSPYEQYF
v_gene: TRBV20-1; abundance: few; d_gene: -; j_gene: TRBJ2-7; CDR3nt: TGCAGTGCTCTAACGGGTAACTACGAGCAGTACTTC; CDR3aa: CSALTGNYEQYF
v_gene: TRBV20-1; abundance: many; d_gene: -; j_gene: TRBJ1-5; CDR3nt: TGCAGTGCTAGAGATCCAGGGAAGGGTCAGCCCCAGCATTTT; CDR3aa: CSARDPGKGQPQHF
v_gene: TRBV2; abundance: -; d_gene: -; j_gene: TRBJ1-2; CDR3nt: TGTGCCAGCAGTGTAGACAGCAACTATGGCTACACCTTC; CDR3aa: CASSVDSNYGYTF
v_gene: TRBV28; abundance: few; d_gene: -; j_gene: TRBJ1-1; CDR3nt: TGTGCCAGCAGCCAACCCGCGTTCAGTGAAGCTTTCTTT; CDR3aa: CASSQPAFSEAFF
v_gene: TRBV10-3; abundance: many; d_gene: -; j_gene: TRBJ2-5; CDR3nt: TGTGCCATCAGTGAGGGGGGAGGCGAGACCCAGTACTTC; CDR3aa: CAISEGGGETQYF
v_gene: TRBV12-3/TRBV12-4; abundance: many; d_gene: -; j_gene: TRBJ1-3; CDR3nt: TGTGCCAGCAGCCGGCTTGTTGGCGACACCATATATTTT; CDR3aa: CASSRLVGDTIYF
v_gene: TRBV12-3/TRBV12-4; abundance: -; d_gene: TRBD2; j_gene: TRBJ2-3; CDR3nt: TGTGCCAGCAGACCCTTCCGGGGGGTGGATACGCAGTATTTT; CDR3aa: CASRPFRGVDTQYF
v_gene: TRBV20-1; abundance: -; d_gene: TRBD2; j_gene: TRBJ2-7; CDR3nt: TGCAGTGCTAGAGATCACTCCCGGGGGGGGCGCTACGAGCAGTACTTC; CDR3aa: CSARDHSRGGRYEQYF
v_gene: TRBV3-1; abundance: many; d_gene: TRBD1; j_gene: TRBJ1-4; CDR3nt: TGTGCCAGCAGCCCCCGAGGACAGGCACGGAATGAAAAACTGTTTTTT; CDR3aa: CASSPRGQARNEKLFF
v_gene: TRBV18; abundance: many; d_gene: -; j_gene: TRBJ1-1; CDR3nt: TGTGCCAGCTCCCGGGACGGTGGACCCGGAGCTTTCTTT; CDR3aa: CASSRDGGPGAFF
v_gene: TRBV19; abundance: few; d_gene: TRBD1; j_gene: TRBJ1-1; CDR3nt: TGTGCCAGTACCCGACAGGGGGTGGACATGAACACTGAAGCTTTCTTT; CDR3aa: CASTRQGVDMNTEAFF
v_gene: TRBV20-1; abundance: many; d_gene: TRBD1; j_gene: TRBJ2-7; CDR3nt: TGCAGTGCTAGTACCGGGACAGGGGTCTACGAGCAGTACTTC; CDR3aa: CSASTGTGVYEQYF
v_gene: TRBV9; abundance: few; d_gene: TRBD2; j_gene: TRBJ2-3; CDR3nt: TGTGCCAGCAGCGTAAAGCGTGGGAGCGGGGGCACAGATACGCAGTATTTT; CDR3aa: CASSVKRGSGGTDTQYF
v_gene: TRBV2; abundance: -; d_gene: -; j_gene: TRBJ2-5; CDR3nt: TGTGCCAGCAGTGGACCAACTCAAGAGACCCAGTACTTC; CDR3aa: CASSGPTQETQYF
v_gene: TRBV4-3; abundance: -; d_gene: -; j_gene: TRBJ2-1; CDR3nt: TGCGCCAGCAGCCAAGATAGGGGACATGGGTACAATGAGCAGTTCTTC; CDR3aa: CASSQDRGHGYNEQFF
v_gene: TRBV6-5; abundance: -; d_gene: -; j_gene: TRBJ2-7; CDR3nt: TGTGCCAGCAGTTACTCCGGGCATACCTACGAGCAGTACTTC; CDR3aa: CASSYSGHTYEQYF
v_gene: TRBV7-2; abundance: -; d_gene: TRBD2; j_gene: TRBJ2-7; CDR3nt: TGTGCCAGCAGCTTAAGGACTAGCGGGGGGTACTCCTACAAGCAGTACTTC; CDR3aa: CASSLRTSGGYSYKQYF
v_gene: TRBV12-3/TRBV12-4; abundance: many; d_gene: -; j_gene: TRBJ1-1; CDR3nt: TGTGCCAGCAGTTTCCCTCACGCGCCCGACACTGAAGCTTTCTTT; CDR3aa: CASSFPHAPDTEAFF
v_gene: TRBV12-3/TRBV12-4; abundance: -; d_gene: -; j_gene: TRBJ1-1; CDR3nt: TGTGCCAGCAGTTTTTGGAACACTGAAGCTTTCTTT; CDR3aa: CASSFWNTEAFF
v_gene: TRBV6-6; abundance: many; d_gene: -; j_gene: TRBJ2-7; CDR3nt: TGTGCCAGCAGTTACCTAGAACCACTCGTTGTCTACGAGCAGTACTTC; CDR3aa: CASSYLEPLVVYEQYF
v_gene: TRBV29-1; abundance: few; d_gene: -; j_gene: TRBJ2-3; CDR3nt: TGCAGCGCTTCGGAAGAGACAGATACGCAGTATTTT; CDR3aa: CSASEETDTQYF
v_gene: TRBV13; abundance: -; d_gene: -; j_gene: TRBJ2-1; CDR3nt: TGTGCCAGCAGTCGCAATAGGGGGGCCGTGGTCTATGAGCAGTTCTTC; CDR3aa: CASSRNRGAVVYEQFF
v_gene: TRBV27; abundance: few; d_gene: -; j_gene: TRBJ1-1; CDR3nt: TGTGCCAGCCTCCGCAGATTGAACACTGAAGCTTTCTTT; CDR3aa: CASLRRLNTEAFF
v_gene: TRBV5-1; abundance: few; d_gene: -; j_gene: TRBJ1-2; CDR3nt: TGCGCCAGCAGCCCCAGGCCTAACTATGGCTACACCTTC; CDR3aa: CASSPRPNYGYTF
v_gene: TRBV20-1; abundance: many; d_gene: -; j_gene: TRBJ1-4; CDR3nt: TGCAGTGCACCTGACTGGGACGTAGAGGAAAAACTGTTTTTT; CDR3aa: CSAPDWDVEEKLFF
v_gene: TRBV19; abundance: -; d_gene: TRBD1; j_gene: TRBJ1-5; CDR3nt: TGTGCCAGTAGTCTCGACAGGGGGCCGAGTCAGCCCCAGCATTTT; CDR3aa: CASSLDRGPSQPQHF
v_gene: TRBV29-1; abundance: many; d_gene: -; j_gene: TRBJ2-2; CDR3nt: TGCAGCGTTGGCGGGACCGGGGAGCTGTTTTTT; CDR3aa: CSVGGTGELFF
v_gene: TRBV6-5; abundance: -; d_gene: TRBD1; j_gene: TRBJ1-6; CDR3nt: TGTGCCAGCAATAAACAGGGGCGGGAGAATTCACCCCTCCACTTT; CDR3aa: CASNKQGRENSPLHF
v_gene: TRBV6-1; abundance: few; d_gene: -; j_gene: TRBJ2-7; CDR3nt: TGTGCCAGCAGTGACGAACTCTGGAGGAACTACGAGCAGTACTTC; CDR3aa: CASSDELWRNYEQYF
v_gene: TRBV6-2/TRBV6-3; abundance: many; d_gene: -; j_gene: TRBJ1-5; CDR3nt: TGTGCCAGCAGCAGCACAGGGACCATCAATCAGCCCCAGCATTTT; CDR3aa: CASSSTGTINQPQHF
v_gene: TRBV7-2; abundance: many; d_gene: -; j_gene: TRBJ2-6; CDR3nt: TGTGCCAGCAGCTTATTGGCATCTGGGGCCAACGTCCTGACTTTC; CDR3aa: CASSLLASGANVLTF
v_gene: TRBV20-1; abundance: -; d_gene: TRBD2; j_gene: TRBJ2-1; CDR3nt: TGCAGTGCTAGACCCGGGGGGAAGGGTGAGCAGTTCTTC; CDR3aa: CSARPGGKGEQFF
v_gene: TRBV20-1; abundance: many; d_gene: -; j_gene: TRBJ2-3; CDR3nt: TGCAGTGCTAGAGTAAGGGGATTCAATACGCAGTATTTT; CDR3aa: CSARVRGFNTQYF
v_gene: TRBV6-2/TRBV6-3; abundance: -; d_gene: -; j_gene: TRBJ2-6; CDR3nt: TGTGCCAGCAGTTACGAGGGCGCCGGGGCCAACGTCCTGACTTTC; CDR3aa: CASSYEGAGANVLTF
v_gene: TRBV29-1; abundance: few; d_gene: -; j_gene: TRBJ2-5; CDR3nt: TGCAGCGTTGTGTCCAGGGGAGAGACCCAGTACTTC; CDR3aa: CSVVSRGETQYF
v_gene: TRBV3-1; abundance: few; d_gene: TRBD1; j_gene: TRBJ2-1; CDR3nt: TGTGCCAGCAGCCTCAGGACAGGCGCCCTCATTAATGAGCAGTTCTTC; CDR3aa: CASSLRTGALINEQFF
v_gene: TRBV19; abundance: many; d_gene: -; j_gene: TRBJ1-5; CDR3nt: TGTGCCAGTAGTCCTGACAGGACCCGACATGGGGTGAATCAGCCCCAGCATTTT; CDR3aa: CASSPDRTRHGVNQPQHF
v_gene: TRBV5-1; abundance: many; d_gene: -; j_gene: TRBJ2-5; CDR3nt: TGCGCCAGCAGCAACCGAGACAGCAAAGAGACCCAGTACTTC; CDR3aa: CASSNRDSKETQYF